Following are 13 T cell receptor beta chains from one sample sequenced in a study of T cell responses to AZD1222 COVID-19 vaccine. Here immunoSEQ multiplex PCR was the method, and the copy in TCRdb shows in-frame clones only, minus some. The sample consists of about 130,000 clones, roughly 94% of them appearing once. Here the sequenced sample was peripheral blood, taken on day 0 of AZD1222 vaccination. These receptors came from an adult in good health.

The chain carries TRBV4-2 and TRBJ1-2, with no clear D. Germline V gives CDR1 LGHNA, CDR2 YNFKEQ. Trimming removed 2 bases at V and 1 base at J, with 5 bases between. The CDR3 loop spans 13 amino acids. The CDR3, as DNA: TGTGCCAGCAGCCAAAGGAGTAACTATGGCTACACCTTC. Protein product: CASSQRSNYGYTF.

The CDR3 DNA reads TGTGCCAGCAGTATGGACAGGGGTGGCTACACCTTC. Translation gives CASSMDRGGYTF. This sequence joins TRBV2 and TRBJ1-2; 9 nucleotides line up with TRBD1. This CDR3 spans 12 amino acids. In germline, CDR1 is SNHLY, CDR2 FYNNEI. J lost 7 bases, V lost 5 bases, and 2 bases had no gene match.

The V gene is TRBV4-2, the J gene TRBJ2-7, with a possible D match to TRBD2 (7 bases). This CDR3 is 14 amino acids long. The V gene's germline CDR1 is LGHNA and CDR2 YNFKEQ. Trimming cost V 4 bases and J 2 bases, with 12 bases left between them. Here the CDR3 DNA reads TGTGCCAGCAGCCTTGGGGGGGGGCCCTACGAGCAGTACTTC. This translates into CASSLGGGPYEQYF.

This chain connects TRBV7-3 to TRBJ1-4, with 10 bases that match TRBD1. Germline V gene sequence: CDR1 SGHTA, CDR2 FQGTGA. This CDR3 has 13 amino acids. V dropped 5 bases and J dropped 8; count of bases not matched to a gene: 2. The CDR3: CASSPGQGEKLFF. CDR3 DNA sequence: TGTGCCAGCAGCCCGGGACAGGGGGAAAAACTGTTTTTT.

The chain couples TRBV24-1 to TRBJ2-3; 7 nucleotides line up with TRBD2. V was clipped by 2 bases and J by 1 base; unmatched bases: 8. Germline V gene lookup returns CDR1 KGHDR and CDR2 SFDVKD. CDR3 length: 17 amino acids. The CDR3 DNA follows: TGTGCCACCAGTGATTCCGCTCCTAGCGGCCGCACAGATACGCAGTATTTT. It translates to CATSDSAPSGRTDTQYF.

The J gene is TRBJ2-4, the V gene TRBV19; 10 positions agree with TRBD2. The germline gives CDR1 LNHDA, CDR2 SQIVND (reference sequence). The junction had 6 bases not matched to a gene; V was cut back by 6 bases and J by 1 base. The CDR3 is made up of 16 amino acids. The CDR3 coding sequence is TGTGCCAGTAGCAAGAGCGGGGGGGTGGCCAAAAACATTCAGTACTTC. It encodes CASSKSGGVAKNIQYF.

This sequence joins TRBV6-1 and TRBJ2-7, with 11 bases fitting TRBD1. V shed 3 bases and J 2 bases; nucleotides not matched to a gene: 3. There are 15 residues in the CDR3. From germline, CDR1 is MNHNS and CDR2 SASEGT. The CDR3 DNA sequence: TGTGCCAGCAGTGACCAGGGACAGGGGGCCTACGAGCAGTACTTC. This encodes CASSDQGQGAYEQYF.

V and J are TRBV2 and TRBJ2-7; D ambiguous. V dropped 6 bases and J dropped 3 bases, with 12 bases sitting between them. CDR3 length: 13 residues. The germline V gene encodes CDR1 SNHLY and CDR2 FYNNEI. The CDR3 coding sequence is TGTGCCAGCAGACGGATAGGGAACTACGAGCAGTACTTC. Protein: CASRRIGNYEQYF.

This clone was seen once. The V and J genes are TRBV5-1 and TRBJ1-2, with 12 bases that match TRBD1. The trim removed 3 bases at V and 6 bases at J, leaving 12 bases unmatched. CDR1 is SGHRS, CDR2 YFSETQ, per germline. The CDR3 consists of 17 residues. In DNA, the CDR3 is TGCGCCAGCAGCTCCGGGACAGGGGGCTTATTCGTCGATGGCTACACCTTC. It encodes CASSSGTGGLFVDGYTF. The full variable domain, with the rest looked up from reference TRBV5-1 and TRBJ1-2, is KAGVTQTPRYLIKTRGQQVTLSCSPISGHRSVSWYQQTPGQGLQFLFEYFSETQRNKGNFPGRFSGRQFSNSRSEMNVSTLELGDSALYLCASSSGTGGLFVDGYTFGSGTRLTVV.

The chain carries TRBV5-1 and TRBJ2-2; no definite D call. CDR3 length: 14 residues. The germline gives CDR1 SGHRS, CDR2 YFSETQ. V was pared by 4 bases and J by 3 bases, with 10 bases between. CDR3 DNA sequence: TGCGCCAGCAGCCCTGGACGGGACACCGGGGAGCTGTTTTTT. This gives the protein CASSPGRDTGELFF.

The V gene is TRBV24-1, the J gene TRBJ1-1; 10 bases line up with TRBD1. Germline V gene lookup returns CDR1 KGHDR and CDR2 SFDVKD. CDR3 length equals 15 residues. V was pared by 6 bases and J by 4 bases, with 7 bases of the junction left unmatched. CDR3 coding DNA: TGTGCCACCAGTCGGACAGGGGGTCTTACCACTGAAGCTTTCTTT. Protein: CATSRTGGLTTEAFF.

The chain couples TRBV21-1 to TRBJ2-7; TRBD1, the table's D call, was not compared with the DNA. TRBV21-1 is annotated as a pseudogene. The CDR3 covers 17 residues. As DNA, the CDR3 is TGTGCCAGCAGCAAAGCGCGGGACAGCCCTGAGTTCTACGAGCAGTACTTC. Translating it yields CASSKARDSPEFYEQYF.

This clone was seen a single time. The chain is built from TRBV9 and TRBJ2-1; 7 nucleotides align to TRBD1. The CDR3 runs 15 residues. Germline-derived CDR1 and CDR2 are SGDLS and YYNGEE. V lost 2 bases and J lost 4; bases outside the gene matches: 6. The CDR3 region is CASSVLGQPYNEQFF. The CDR3 DNA follows: TGTGCCAGCAGCGTCTTGGGACAGCCGTACAATGAGCAGTTCTTC. Based on the CDR3 plus reference TRBV9 and TRBJ2-1, the full variable domain is DSGVTQTPKHLITATGQRVTLRCSPRSGDLSVYWYQQSLDQGLQFLIQYYNGEERAKGNILERFSAQQFPDLHSELNLSSLELGDSALYFCASSVLGQPYNEQFFGPGTRLTVL.